The 25 T cell receptor beta chains reported below all come from one sample, sequenced in a study of T cell responses to AZD1222 COVID-19 vaccine. Profiled with immunoSEQ multiplex PCR; TCRdb holds only in-frame clones, not every one. The sample contains 150,000 to 200,000 clones, approximately 93% of which appear only once. The sequences come from peripheral blood, collected on day 0 of AZD1222 vaccination. Receptors were obtained from an adult in good health.

V is TRBV28 and J is TRBJ1-1, with 8 bases identical to TRBD1. From germline, CDR1 is MDHEN and CDR2 SYDVKM. This CDR3 contains 14 residues. The junction had 9 bases not matched to a gene; V was cut back by 6 bases and J by 6 bases. CDR3 sequence (DNA): TGTGCCAGCAGCCTGACAGGGGCCTACCCTGAAGCTTTCTTT. Its protein is CASSLTGAYPEAFF.

This chain connects TRBV3-1 (or the pseudogene TRBV3-2) to TRBJ1-2, with D perhaps matching TRBD1 (5 bases). CDR1 is LGHDT, CDR2 YNNKEL, per germline (reference sequence). The CDR3 consists of 16 residues. V was pared by 0 bases and J by 4 bases, with 15 bases between. CDR3 sequence: CASSQDPPGGPYGYTF. The CDR3 nucleotides read TGTGCCAGCAGCCAAGATCCCCCGGGGGGACCCTATGGCTACACCTTC.

V and J are TRBV6-5 and TRBJ1-1; tentatively, D is TRBD1 (5 bases). This CDR3 has 16 residues. The ends were cut back, 0 bases at V and 5 bases at J, with 16 bases in the middle. Germline loops: CDR1 MNHEY, CDR2 SVGAGI. CDR3 DNA: TGTGCCAGCAGTTACTCTCTGGGGGAATTAGGGACTGAAGCTTTCTTT. Its translation is CASSYSLGELGTEAFF.

This clone was seen once. This rearrangement joins TRBV7-2 to TRBJ1-3; no reliable D call. Germline CDR1 SGHTA, CDR2 FQGNSA. This CDR3 has 16 residues. V lost 2 bases, J lost 2 bases, and 13 bases lay in between. The DNA for the CDR3 is TGTGCCAGCAGCTTATGGCGGACGGGGACTGGAAACACCATATATTTT. Residues: CASSLWRTGTGNTIYF.

V usage is TRBV27 and J usage is TRBJ2-7; TRBD2 matches at 11 bases. Germline assignment: CDR1 MNHEY and CDR2 SMNVEV (reference sequence). The junction had 8 bases not matched to a gene; V was cut back by 6 bases and J by 4 bases. This CDR3 is 15 amino acids long. The CDR3 reads CASRLSLAGGYEQYF. Written as DNA, the CDR3 is TGTGCCAGCAGGCTCTCGCTAGCGGGGGGTTACGAGCAGTACTTC.

This sequence joins TRBV30 and TRBJ2-7; 7 nucleotides line up with TRBD2. Trimming took 3 bases from V and 4 from J; bases not matched to a gene: 3. The CDR3 sequence is 12 residues long. Looked up from germline, CDR1 is GTSNPN and CDR2 is SVGIG (reference sequence). CDR3 protein: CAWSRGGYEQYF. The CDR3 DNA follows: TGTGCCTGGAGCCGGGGAGGGTACGAGCAGTACTTC.

The chain combines TRBV24-1 with TRBJ2-7; no definite D call. The CDR3 has 13 amino acids. V gave up 1 base and J gave up 6 bases, with 9 bases separating them. Germline V CDR1 and CDR2: KGHDR, SFDVKD. CDR3: CATSDFGAPEQYF. CDR3 bases: TGTGCCACCAGTGATTTCGGCGCGCCCGAGCAGTACTTC.

The V call is TRBV10-2, the J call TRBJ2-1; 7 nucleotides agree with TRBD1. The trim removed 4 bases at V and 3 bases at J, leaving 6 bases unmatched. Germline loops: CDR1 WSHSY, CDR2 SAAADI. This CDR3 comprises 15 residues. The DNA of the CDR3 is TGCGCCAGCAGTGTGGCACAGGGGCTCTACAATGAGCAGTTCTTC. This translates into CASSVAQGLYNEQFF.

Within the sample, this clone is medium-sized. This chain links TRBV27 with TRBJ2-1; TRBD1 is a possible D gene (5 bases). Germline assignment: CDR1 MNHEY and CDR2 SMNVEV (reference sequence). V was cut by 5 bases and J by 13 bases, with 18 bases left in between. The length of the CDR3 is 13 residues. Written as DNA, the CDR3 is TGTGCCAGCAGTCCATCTCCACAGGCCTTCCAGTTCTTC. It yields the protein CASSPSPQAFQFF.

A single count supports this clone. V usage is TRBV5-1 and J usage is TRBJ1-2; the D gene is possibly TRBD1 (5 bases). The CDR3 is 13 residues long. V gave up 4 bases and J gave up 6 bases, with 13 bases separating them. CDR1 SGHRS and CDR2 YFSETQ come from the germline V gene. The CDR3, as DNA: TGCGCCAGCAGCCCCTCCGGGGCTGATGGCTACACCTTC. Translation gives CASSPSGADGYTF.

V usage is TRBV7-2 and J usage is TRBJ1-2; 8 bases are a match to TRBD1. Germline V gives CDR1 SGHTA, CDR2 FQGNSA. The V segment lost 5 bases and the J segment 7 bases; nucleotides outside the gene matches: 12. The CDR3 runs to 15 residues. The CDR3 reads CASSPYPQGARGYTF. In DNA form, the CDR3 reads TGTGCCAGCAGCCCTTACCCTCAGGGGGCCCGTGGCTACACCTTC. Full variable domain (remainder filled in from reference TRBV7-2 and TRBJ1-2): GAGVSQSPSNKVTEKGKDVELRCDPISGHTALYWYRQSLGQGLEFLIYFQGNSAPDKSGLPSDRFSAERTGGSVSTLTIQRTQQEDSAVYLCASSPYPQGARGYTFGSGTRLTVV.

The rearrangement links TRBV19 to TRBJ1-3; D gene ambiguous. This CDR3 region has 15 residues. Germline V lookup: CDR1 LNHDA, CDR2 SQIVND (reference sequence). Trimming removed 1 base at V and 4 bases at J, with 11 bases between. In DNA, the CDR3 is TGTGCCAGTAGTATAGTTTCGACTCTCGGAAACACCATATATTTT. As protein: CASSIVSTLGNTIYF.

Comments on this clone: Other DNA sequences in the sample encode the same CDR3. The genes are TRBV11-3 and TRBJ1-2; maybe TRBD1 (6 bases). Germline V CDR1 and CDR2: SGHNT, YENEEA. This CDR3 is 12 amino acids long. V lost 3 bases, J lost 5 bases, and 7 bases lay in between. Written as DNA, the CDR3 is TGTGCCAGCAGCTTTCAGGGGTATGGCTACACCTTC. It is translated as CASSFQGYGYTF.

This rearrangement joins TRBV27 to TRBJ1-2; no clear D gene. V was pared by 3 bases and J by 2 bases, with 7 bases between. The germline CDR1 and CDR2 sequences are MNHEY and SMNVEV (reference sequence). This CDR3 has 13 residues. The CDR3 nucleotides read TGTGCCAGCAGTTTTGGGGAGAACTATGGCTACACCTTC. Protein sequence: CASSFGENYGYTF.

V and J are TRBV19 and TRBJ1-1, with 9 bases aligning to TRBD1. The germline gives CDR1 LNHDA, CDR2 SQIVND (reference sequence). CDR3 length: 14 residues. Trimming removed 10 bases from V and 0 bases from J; junction bases left unmatched: 6. CDR3 amino acids: CATGTGSMNTEAFF. DNA of the CDR3: TGTGCCACCGGGACAGGGTCCATGAACACTGAAGCTTTCTTT. The complete variable domain, with remaining parts taken from reference TRBV19 and TRBJ1-1, reads DGGITQSPKYLFRKEGQNVTLSCEQNLNHDAMYWYRQDPGQGLRLIYYSQIVNDFQKGDIAEGYSVSREKKESFPLTVTSAQKNPTAFYLCATGTGSMNTEAFFGQGTRLTVV.

The chain joins TRBV4-3 to TRBJ1-2, with D unclear. The ends were cut back, 0 bases at V and 0 bases at J, with 14 bases in the middle. This CDR3 comprises 17 residues. Germline V gene data show CDR1 as LGHNA and CDR2 as YSLEER. The DNA of the CDR3 is TGCGCCAGCAGCCAAGATCCAGTGGAGGGAGCTAACTATGGCTACACCTTC. Translation: CASSQDPVEGANYGYTF.

The chain employs TRBV5-5 and TRBJ1-4; D unresolved. The CDR3 runs to 15 residues. V dropped 2 bases and J dropped 7 bases, with 15 bases sitting between them. Germline CDR1 SGHKS, CDR2 YYEKEE (reference sequence). The CDR3, as DNA: TGTGCCAGCAGCTTTCTACCCGACATCGGTGAAAAACTGTTTTTT. It specifies CASSFLPDIGEKLFF.

The chain links TRBV5-6 to TRBJ1-6; 7 bases are shared with TRBD1. The germline gives CDR1 SGHDT, CDR2 YYEEEE. The CDR3 loop spans 14 amino acids. With 2 bases clipped from V and 14 bases from J, the junction kept 10 bases outside the gene matches. For the CDR3, the DNA is TGTGCCAGCAGCTTCGGGACAGCCCCTACGGCCCTCCACTTT. As protein: CASSFGTAPTALHF.

The chain employs TRBV5-1 and TRBJ1-6; TRBD1 is a possible D gene (6 bases). CDR1 SGHRS and CDR2 YFSETQ come from the germline V gene. With 3 bases removed from V and 8 bases from J, the gap between germline ends came to 6 bases. This CDR3 has 12 amino acids. The CDR3 DNA follows: TGCGCCAGCAGCTGGACAGATTCACCCCTCCACTTT. Protein product: CASSWTDSPLHF.

The rearrangement links TRBV9 to TRBJ2-2; maybe TRBD1 (5 bases). CDR1 and CDR2 from the germline V gene are SGDLS and YYNGEE. The CDR3 spans 16 residues. Trimming removed 4 bases from V and 4 bases from J, with 17 bases in between. The CDR3 sequence: CASSPRPGAVTGELFF. CDR3 coding DNA: TGTGCCAGCAGCCCGCGCCCTGGGGCGGTCACCGGGGAGCTGTTTTTT.

The J gene is TRBJ1-2, the V gene TRBV28; D possibly corresponds to TRBD1 (6 bases). Germline V lookup: CDR1 MDHEN, CDR2 SYDVKM. This CDR3 contains 13 residues. V gave up 5 bases and J gave up 4 bases, with 11 bases separating them. CDR3 region: CASSIDRLYGYTF. The CDR3 nucleotides are TGTGCCAGCAGTATAGACAGGCTCTATGGCTACACCTTC.

This chain uses TRBV4-1 with TRBJ2-5, with D tentatively TRBD2 (5 bases). Trimming stripped 4 bases from V and 2 bases from J, with 14 bases between. The CDR3 has 15 residues. Germline values: CDR1 MGHRA, CDR2 YSYEKL. The CDR3 DNA sequence: TGCGCCAGCAGCCCGGCCGGGGTGCCACAAGAGACCCAGTACTTC. Protein product: CASSPAGVPQETQYF.

The V call is TRBV7-9, the J call TRBJ1-2, with no clear D. CDR1 is SEHNR and CDR2 is FQNEAQ in the germline V gene (reference sequence). The CDR3 covers 11 residues. Trimming pared 5 bases from V and 5 bases from J, leaving 6 bases between. The CDR3, as DNA: TGTGCCAGCAGCAGAATTTATGGCTACACCTTC. Translated, it gives CASSRIYGYTF. Variable domain in full (rest from reference TRBV7-9 and TRBJ1-2): DTGVSQNPRHKITKRGQNVTFRCDPISEHNRLYWYRQTLGQGPEFLTYFQNEAQLEKSRLLSDRFSAERPKGSFSTLEIQRTEQGDSAMYLCASSRIYGYTFGSGTRLTVV.

This chain connects TRBV30 to TRBJ1-1; the D is unclear. Germline CDR1 reads GTSNPN; CDR2 reads SVGIG (reference sequence). Trimming took off 1 base at V and 0 bases at J, with 9 bases between the two ends. The CDR3 loop spans 14 amino acids. CDR3 loop: CAWSASAMNTEAFF. CDR3 coding DNA: TGTGCCTGGAGTGCCTCAGCGATGAACACTGAAGCTTTCTTT.

The V call is TRBV5-1, the J call TRBJ2-2, with D maybe TRBD1 (5 bases). The CDR3 is 16 residues long. The ends were cut back, 4 bases at V and 3 bases at J, with 16 bases in the middle. Looked up from germline, CDR1 is SGHRS and CDR2 is YFSETQ. This CDR3 is CASSISGFLDTGELFF. DNA for the CDR3: TGCGCCAGCAGCATATCAGGGTTTCTGGACACCGGGGAGCTGTTTTTT.